The 9 T cell receptor beta chains below come from one sample, sequenced in a study of cytomegalovirus exposure and HLA in healthy donors. Both 60 Vbeta primers and 13 Jbeta primers went into the PCR. Clones were sequenced by immunoSEQ multiplex PCR, and TCRdb holds only the in-frame ones, with some missing. The data show fewer than 150,000 clones, 73% seen once. Sequencing was done on a sample of PBMCs. The receptors shown here come from a human donor in good health.

The CDR3 sequence: CASSIAGEGTGELFF. CDR3 in DNA: TGTGCCAGTAGTATCGCGGGAGAGGGCACCGGGGAGCTGTTTTTT. The J gene is TRBJ2-2, the V gene TRBV19; TRBD2 agrees at 7 bases. In germline, CDR1 is LNHDA, CDR2 SQIVND (reference sequence). The V segment lost 3 bases and the J segment 4 bases; nucleotides outside the gene matches: 5. The CDR3 runs 15 residues.

The chain recombines TRBV18 with TRBJ2-5, with unresolved D. Germline values: CDR1 KGHSH, CDR2 LQKENI. V was shortened by 2 bases and J by 4 bases, with 5 bases between the two germline ends. The CDR3 is 12 amino acids. This chain's CDR3 is CASSPGPETQYF. The DNA of the CDR3 is TGTGCCAGCTCACCAGGGCCAGAGACCCAGTACTTC.

The V and J genes are TRBV11-3 and TRBJ2-7, with D perhaps TRBD1 (6 bases). Per the germline V gene, CDR1 is SGHNT and CDR2 is YENEEA. With 5 bases removed from V and 3 bases from J, the gap between germline ends came to 11 bases. This CDR3 contains 13 residues. The CDR3 DNA reads as TGTGCCAGCAGCACCCCGACAGGCTACGAGCAGTACTTC. Protein: CASSTPTGYEQYF.

The rearrangement links TRBV19 to TRBJ1-3, with 7 bases identical to TRBD1. Germline CDR1 LNHDA, CDR2 SQIVND (reference sequence). V shed 4 bases, J shed 3 bases, and the junction held 3 bases outside the gene matches. The CDR3 sequence is 14 residues long. This chain's CDR3 is CASSSTGVGNTIYF. CDR3 nucleotides: TGTGCCAGTAGTAGCACAGGGGTTGGAAACACCATATATTTT.

The J gene is TRBJ1-4, the V gene TRBV7-6; 7 positions match TRBD1. Germline assignment: CDR1 SGHVS and CDR2 FNYEAQ. The length of the CDR3 is 16 residues. Germline trimming cut 2 bases from V and 7 bases from J; bases unmatched to any gene: 10. CDR3 in DNA: TGTGCCAGCAGCTTAACCCATGGAGGGGGCGGTGAAAAACTGTTTTTT. Its protein product is CASSLTHGGGGEKLFF.

This clone has a single count. The chain joins TRBV5-1 to TRBJ1-4; D call uncertain. Germline CDR1 and CDR2: SGHRS and YFSETQ. The V end lost 0 bases, the J end lost 2 bases, and 11 bases lay between the germline ends. This CDR3 has 16 amino acids. DNA of the CDR3: TGCGCCAGCAGCTTGGGACGGTCGGGGACTAATGAAAAACTGTTTTTT. It encodes CASSLGRSGTNEKLFF.

The CDR3 reads CAISESRGGKDTQYF. CDR3 nucleotide sequence: TGTGCCATCAGTGAGTCGAGGGGGGGGAAAGATACGCAGTATTTT. The rearrangement uses TRBV10-3 and TRBJ2-3; D might be TRBD2 (7 bases). V shed 0 bases and J shed 5 bases, with 12 bases lying between them. The germline CDR1 and CDR2 sequences are ENHRY and SYGVKD. This CDR3 contains 15 residues.

The chain links TRBV6-6 to TRBJ1-1, with TRBD1 matching over 7 bases. Germline V CDR1 and CDR2: MNHNY, SVGAGI (reference sequence). The J segment lost 10 bases and the V segment lost 8 bases, leaving 10 bases of the junction unmatched. This CDR3 contains 12 residues. This CDR3 reads CASYTGEFVAFF. The CDR3 DNA sequence: TGTGCCAGCTATACAGGGGAATTTGTAGCTTTCTTT.

This clone was seen once. V gene TRBV7-6 combines with J gene TRBJ1-1, with 10 bases that match TRBD1. V lost 5 bases, J lost 4 bases, and 7 bases stayed unmatched. This CDR3 is 15 amino acids long. The germline CDR1 and CDR2 sequences are SGHVS and FNYEAQ. CDR3 protein: CASSQWTGGSTEAFF. The CDR3 nucleotides are TGTGCCAGCAGCCAATGGACAGGGGGGAGCACTGAAGCTTTCTTT.